These 14 T cell receptor beta chains share one sample of origin, sequenced in a study of T cells in Graves' hyperthyroidism and ophthalmopathy. TCR beta CDR3 regions were amplified from RNA. Researchers ran a first-round RT-PCR on the TCR CDR3 using the HTBI primer set. TCRdb reprocessed the multiplex PCR reads with MiXCR, giving one entry per CDR3 protein. This table has hundreds of thousands of distinct CDR3 sequences, approximately 25% appearing once. Sequenced: blood. The receptor source for this set is a woman in her 30s with Graves' ophthalmopathy.

This clonotype has a handful of counts. The chain has TRBV11-2 and TRBJ2-5, with D uncertain. CDR1 SGHAT and CDR2 FQNNGV come from the germline V gene. Between the trimmed V and J ends, which lost 0 bases and 5 bases, there was a span of 13 bases. The CDR3 length is 15 residues. CDR3 DNA: TGTGCCAGCAGCTTAGATGGTGGCGATGGGGAGACCCAGTACTTC. The encoded protein is CASSLDGGDGETQYF. The full variable domain, with the rest looked up from reference TRBV11-2 and TRBJ2-5, is EAGVAQSPRYKIIEKRQSVAFWCNPISGHATLYWYQQILGQGPKLLIQFQNNGVVDDSQLPKDRFSAERLKGVDSTLKIQPAKLEDSAVYLCASSLDGGDGETQYFGPGTRLLVL.

In its sample, this clonotype was seen many times. The gene calls are TRBV4-3 and TRBJ1-1; D remains ambiguous. The V gene lost 0 bases and the J gene lost 2 bases, with 13 bases spanning the gap. Germline lookup yields CDR1 LGHNA and CDR2 YSLEER. CDR3 length: 16 residues. The DNA of the CDR3 is TGCGCCAGCAGCCAAGAGCATTCGATTAGAAACACTGAAGCTTTCTTT. Protein: CASSQEHSIRNTEAFF.

CDR3 loop: CASSESQAGTKYQETQYF. The CDR3 DNA is TGTGCCAGCAGTGAATCCCAAGCCGGGACAAAGTACCAAGAGACCCAGTACTTC. The chain has TRBV25-1 and TRBJ2-5; perhaps TRBD1 as D (6 bases). Germline V gene lookup returns CDR1 MGHDK and CDR2 SYGVNS. V lost 1 base and J 0 bases, leaving 18 bases between the germline ends. The CDR3 runs to 18 residues.

The J gene is TRBJ1-1, the V gene TRBV6-2 or TRBV6-3; possible D gene TRBD1, 6 bases. Germline V gives CDR1 MNHEY, CDR2 SVGEGT. Trimming took off 10 bases at V and 3 bases at J, with 15 bases between the two ends. There are 13 residues in the CDR3. CDR3 nucleotides: TGTGCCATCAAGGGGGGGATGGACACTGAAGCTTTCTTT. This gives the protein CAIKGGMDTEAFF.

This clonotype was recorded at least ten times. Here the CDR3 DNA reads TGTGCCAGCGGGACACAACTCAATCAGCCCCAGCATTTT. The encoded protein is CASGTQLNQPQHF. The chain couples TRBV2 to TRBJ1-5; D perhaps matches TRBD1 (6 bases). Trimming pared 8 bases from V and 3 bases from J, leaving 11 bases between. Germline V gene lookup returns CDR1 SNHLY and CDR2 FYNNEI. This CDR3 region has 13 residues.

This clonotype was seen many times. This chain joins TRBV12-3 or TRBV12-4 and TRBJ2-7; no reliable D call. V lost 3 bases and J lost 2, with 5 bases in between. The CDR3 totals 12 residues. The CDR3 sequence is CASSFFTYEQYF. The CDR3 region has the DNA TGTGCCAGCAGTTTCTTTACCTACGAGCAGTACTTC.

This clonotype occurred many times. The chain is built from TRBV12-3 or TRBV12-4 and TRBJ1-1; maybe TRBD1 (5 bases). Trimming shortened V by 4 bases and J by 0 bases, and 12 bases separated the two germline ends. This CDR3 is 15 amino acids long. This CDR3 is CASSSETDLNTEAFF. CDR3 in DNA: TGTGCCAGCAGTTCCGAGACAGACTTGAACACTGAAGCTTTCTTT.

In its sample, this clonotype was seen a few times. This chain links TRBV4-1 with TRBJ1-2; D is possibly TRBD1 (6 bases). This CDR3 comprises 14 residues. The V end lost 0 bases, the J end lost 8 bases, and 13 bases lay between the germline ends. CDR1 is MGHRA, CDR2 YSYEKL, per germline. The CDR3 region has the DNA TGCGCCAGCAGCCAAGATGCAGGGGCTGTGGGCTACACCTTC. Encoded protein: CASSQDAGAVGYTF.

In its sample, this clonotype was seen a few times. V gene TRBV6-1 combines with J gene TRBJ1-2; no reliable D call. V was clipped by 1 base and J by 8 bases, with 11 bases between them. The CDR3 is made up of 13 amino acids. The germline V gene has CDR1 MNHNS and CDR2 SASEGT. CDR3 coding DNA: TGTGCCAGCAGTGAAGACCCCGGTGGCGGCTACACCTTC. Translated, it gives CASSEDPGGGYTF.

Note on this clonotype: A much larger clonotype is one base distant, so this may be a read error. The chain employs TRBV29-1 and TRBJ1-1; TRBD1 matches 7 bases. CDR3 length: 14 residues. Germline V lookup: CDR1 SQVTM, CDR2 ANQGSEA. The CDR3: CSVEVVAGGVEALF. DNA for the CDR3: TGCAGCGTTGAAGTGGTGGCAGGGGGTGTGGAAGCTTTATTT.

This clonotype has ten or more counts. The chain joins TRBV7-2 to TRBJ1-2; TRBD1 agrees at 7 bases. V lost 0 bases and J lost 4; bases outside the gene matches: 5. Germline V gene lookup returns CDR1 SGHTA and CDR2 FQGNSA. The CDR3 is 15 amino acids. The CDR3 DNA sequence: TGTGCCAGCAGCTTAGCGGTCGGACAGGCCTATGGCTACACCTTC. This gives the protein CASSLAVGQAYGYTF.

This clonotype was seen many times. CDR3 DNA sequence: TGTGCCATCCGGGAGAAACAAGAGACCCAGTACTTC. It yields the protein CAIREKQETQYF. J is TRBJ2-5 and V is TRBV10-3; TRBD2 might be the D (6 bases). The CDR3 is made up of 12 amino acids. The germline gives CDR1 ENHRY, CDR2 SYGVKD. Deletions cut 8 bases from V and 2 bases from J, with 9 bases between.

The chain couples TRBV2 to TRBJ1-2; no clear D gene. The germline CDR1 and CDR2 sequences are SNHLY and FYNNEI. V gave up 4 bases and J gave up 4 bases, with 10 bases separating them. This CDR3 has 13 residues. CDR3 sequence reads: CASSGGFSYGYTF. CDR3 bases: TGTGCCAGCAGTGGGGGTTTCTCCTATGGCTACACCTTC.

This clonotype showed up many times. This sequence joins TRBV10-3 and TRBJ2-7, with 7 bases that match TRBD1. This CDR3 contains 13 residues. Germline V gives CDR1 ENHRY, CDR2 SYGVKD. V shed 6 bases and J 3 bases; nucleotides not matched to a gene: 5. CDR3 region: CAIRRQGHYEQYF. In DNA form, the CDR3 reads TGTGCCATCAGGAGACAGGGCCACTACGAGCAGTACTTC.